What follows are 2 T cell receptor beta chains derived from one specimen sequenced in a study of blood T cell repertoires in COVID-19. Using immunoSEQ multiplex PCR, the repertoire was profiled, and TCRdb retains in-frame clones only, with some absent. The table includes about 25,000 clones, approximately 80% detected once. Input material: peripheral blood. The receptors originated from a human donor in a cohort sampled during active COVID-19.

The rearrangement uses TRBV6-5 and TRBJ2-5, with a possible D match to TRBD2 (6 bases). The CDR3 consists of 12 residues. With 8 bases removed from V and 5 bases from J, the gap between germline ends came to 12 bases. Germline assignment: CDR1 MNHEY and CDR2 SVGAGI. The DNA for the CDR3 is TGTGCCAGCTCCTGGGGGGTCGAGACCCAGTACTTC. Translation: CASSWGVETQYF.

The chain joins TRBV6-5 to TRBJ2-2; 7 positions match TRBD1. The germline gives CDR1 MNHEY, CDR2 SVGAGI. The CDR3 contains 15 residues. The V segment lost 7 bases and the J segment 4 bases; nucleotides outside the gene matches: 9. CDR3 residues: CASKSGTAFTGELFF. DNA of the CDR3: TGTGCCAGCAAATCCGGGACAGCCTTCACCGGGGAGCTGTTTTTT.